Reported below is one T cell receptor (beta chain). The data derive from a study of blood T cell repertoires in COVID-19. Overall study context: The United States, Italy and Spain provided the acute and convalescent COVID-19 samples. From T cells, B-cell-depleted T cells, or PBMCs came the material, which was cDNA or gDNA.

Authors' processing steps: Reference gene primers were amplified, and this amplification served to estimate nucleated cell counts. The repertoire was sequenced with immunoSEQ multiplex PCR; TCRdb's copy has only in-frame clones and lacks some. V and J calls and clone size are as listed in that table; D and trimming were resolved from the DNA. The table lists approximately 120,000 clones, approximately 83% of them singletons. The CDR3 consists of 18 residues. Germline CDR1 reads SGHTA; CDR2 reads FQGTGA. V gave up 5 bases and J gave up 0 bases; unmatched junction bases: 11. The chain has TRBV7-3 and TRBJ2-1, with 9 bases fitting TRBD1. The sample was peripheral blood. This clonotype was sampled from a man at least 80 years old with active or convalescent COVID-19. DNA for the CDR3: TGTGCCAGCAGCCCCGGGACAGGGAGGGTAAGCTCCTACAATGAGCAGTTCTTC. Encoded protein: CASSPGTGRVSSYNEQFF.